The 4 T cell receptor beta chains listed next were all sequenced from one sample in a study of blood T cell repertoires in COVID-19. Assay used: immunoSEQ multiplex PCR; TCRdb lists only in-frame clones, some missing. The top ten clones hold approximately 10% of a sample with around 120,000 clones, 65% to 90% of them seen once. Sequenced input: peripheral blood. The receptors shown here come from a man aged 80 or over with acute or convalescent COVID-19.

The sample holds a few counts of this clone. This rearrangement joins TRBV5-4 to TRBJ2-4; 8 positions match TRBD1. The germline V gene encodes CDR1 SGHNT and CDR2 YYREEE (reference sequence). The V segment lost 4 bases and the J segment 7 bases; nucleotides outside the gene matches: 10. The CDR3 is made up of 15 amino acids. The CDR3 region has the DNA TGTGCCAGCAGCCCGAATGCAGGGGGCGCGAACATTCAGTACTTC. It encodes CASSPNAGGANIQYF. Variable domain in full (rest from reference TRBV5-4 and TRBJ2-4): ETGVTQSPTHLIKTRGQQVTLRCSSQSGHNTVSWYQQALGQGPQFIFQYYREEENGRGNFPPRFSGLQFPNYSSELNVNALELDDSALYLCASSPNAGGANIQYFGAGTRLSVL.

This clone was observed a few times. This chain connects TRBV2 to TRBJ2-7; the D is unclear. The V end was cut by 9 bases, the J end by 5 bases, with 11 bases between. The CDR3 has 11 amino acids. Germline CDR1 reads SNHLY; CDR2 reads FYNNEI. The CDR3 spells CASSIANEQYF. The CDR3 nucleotides are TGTGCCAGTTCTATAGCTAACGAGCAGTACTTC.

The chain couples TRBV7-2 to TRBJ2-1, with 12 bases aligning to TRBD2. CDR1 is SGHTA, CDR2 FQGNSA, per germline. With V trimmed by 5 bases and J by 8 bases, 7 bases remained unmatched. This CDR3 spans 15 amino acids. The chain's CDR3 is CASSLRLAGVDEQFF. In nucleotides, the CDR3 is TGTGCCAGCAGCCTTCGACTAGCGGGAGTAGATGAGCAGTTCTTC.

The CDR3 protein is CASSSRQGVLGNTIYF. The CDR3 bases are TGTGCCAGCTCATCACGACAGGGAGTACTGGGAAACACCATATATTTT. The rearrangement links TRBV18 to TRBJ1-3; 7 nucleotides line up with TRBD1. This CDR3 contains 16 residues. CDR1 and CDR2 from the germline V gene are KGHSH and LQKENI. Germline trimming cut 5 bases from V and 4 bases from J; bases unmatched to any gene: 11.